The 18 T cell receptor beta chains presented below share a single source sample, sequenced in a study of OX40 agonist ivuxolimab in advanced cancers. The data were produced by immunoSEQ multiplex PCR, yet TCRdb's version contains in-frame clones alone and is incomplete. This table holds tens of thousands of clones, approximately 85% found once. Sequenced material: CD4+ or CD8+ T cells sorted from blood, taken in a trial of the OX40 agonist ivuxolimab. These receptors all stem from an adult with an advanced solid tumor such as melanoma, head and neck, liver or kidney cancer.

The V and J genes are TRBV28 and TRBJ2-7; D remains ambiguous. Looked up from germline, CDR1 is MDHEN and CDR2 is SYDVKM. V lost 3 bases and J 1 base, leaving 13 bases between the germline ends. The CDR3 sequence is 15 residues long. The CDR3 sequence: CASSFQEGRSYEQYF. CDR3 nucleotides: TGTGCCAGCAGTTTTCAAGAAGGTCGGTCCTACGAGCAGTACTTC.

This chain connects TRBV9 to TRBJ2-1; 8 bases are shared with TRBD2. The CDR3 loop spans 14 amino acids. Germline assignment: CDR1 SGDLS and CDR2 YYNGEE. J gave up 9 bases and V 3 bases, and 8 bases lay outside the gene matches. The CDR3 DNA reads as TGTGCCAGCAGCGGCGCAACTCTAGCGGGTGAGCAGTTCTTC. This translates into CASSGATLAGEQFF.

The rearrangement links TRBV6-1 to TRBJ1-6; 10 bases fit TRBD1. The germline V gene encodes CDR1 MNHNS and CDR2 SASEGT. The trim removed 0 bases at V and 10 bases at J, leaving 6 bases unmatched. The CDR3 totals 16 residues. The CDR3 DNA is TGTGCCAGCAGTGAAGCCTGGACAGGGGGTAGGTCACCCCTCCACTTT. Protein product: CASSEAWTGGRSPLHF.

The chain employs TRBV7-6 and TRBJ2-1; 8 bases align to TRBD1. Germline CDR1 SGHVS, CDR2 FNYEAQ. V shed 6 bases, J shed 0 bases, and the junction held 10 bases outside the gene matches. The CDR3 length is 17 residues. This CDR3 reads CASRRDGTGSSYNEQFF. The CDR3 DNA reads as TGTGCCAGCAGACGTGACGGGACAGGAAGCTCCTACAATGAGCAGTTCTTC.

V is TRBV6-5 and J is TRBJ2-2, with no clear D. This CDR3 is built from 12 residues. V was trimmed by 5 bases and J by 4 bases, leaving 5 bases between them. Germline-derived CDR1 and CDR2 are MNHEY and SVGAGI. The CDR3 nucleotides are TGTGCCAGCAGTGACCTCACCGGGGAGCTGTTTTTT. Translated: CASSDLTGELFF.

The chain is built from TRBV5-3 and TRBJ2-7; D assignment may be TRBD1 or TRBD2 (5 bases each). TRBV5-3 is noted as an ORF with a role that remains uncertain. V lost 3 bases to trimming and J lost 9 bases, with 16 bases between them. This CDR3 spans 13 amino acids. The CDR3 sequence is CARSWGNKVPQYF. The CDR3 region has the DNA TGTGCCAGAAGCTGGGGGAACAAGGTCCCGCAGTACTTC.

The chain couples TRBV11-2 to TRBJ1-2; 7 bases are a match to TRBD1. J lost 8 bases, V lost 5 bases, and 8 bases had no gene match. The V gene's germline CDR1 is SGHAT and CDR2 FQNNGV. This CDR3 comprises 13 residues. This chain's CDR3 is CASSPNRGGGYTF. The CDR3 coding sequence is TGTGCCAGCAGCCCTAACAGGGGCGGGGGCTACACCTTC.

This clone was recorded only once. V and J are TRBV5-1 and TRBJ2-1, with 10 bases fitting TRBD2. This CDR3 comprises 14 residues. V shed 4 bases and J 9 bases; nucleotides not matched to a gene: 7. Germline V gives CDR1 SGHRS, CDR2 YFSETQ. The CDR3: CASSRLSGRFEQFF. CDR3 sequence (DNA): TGCGCCAGCAGCAGACTTAGCGGGAGGTTTGAGCAGTTCTTC.

The rearrangement uses TRBV29-1 and TRBJ1-1, with 9 bases matching TRBD1. The CDR3 is made up of 14 amino acids. Germline CDR1 SQVTM, CDR2 ANQGSEA. V was clipped by 6 bases and J by 5 bases; unmatched bases: 10. The DNA of the CDR3 is TGCAGCGTGCAACAGGGGGCTGGCTGGACTGAAGCTTTCTTT. The encoded protein is CSVQQGAGWTEAFF.

V is TRBV7-2 and J is TRBJ1-6, with TRBD1 matching over 8 bases. The junction had 14 bases not matched to a gene; V was cut back by 4 bases and J by 9 bases. The CDR3 extends over 17 amino acids. Germline V lookup: CDR1 SGHTA, CDR2 FQGNSA. The DNA of the CDR3 is TGTGCCAGCAGCTCCGGACAGGGTAGGGCCATAGGTTCACCCCTCCACTTT. It translates to CASSSGQGRAIGSPLHF.

Only one count was recorded for this clone. The chain combines TRBV28 with TRBJ2-5; 10 bases align to TRBD1. The CDR3 runs to 15 residues. The V gene end was trimmed by 3 bases and the J gene end by 4 bases; junction bases not matched to a gene: 5. Per the germline V gene, CDR1 is MDHEN and CDR2 is SYDVKM. The DNA for the CDR3 is TGTGCCAGCAGTTTCCTTCGGGACAGGGGAGAGACCCAGTACTTC. Its protein is CASSFLRDRGETQYF.

The gene calls are TRBV27 and TRBJ2-7; the D gene is possibly TRBD2 (5 bases). CDR1 is MNHEY and CDR2 is SMNVEV in the germline V gene (reference sequence). The CDR3 sequence is 13 residues long. V lost 6 bases and J 5 bases, leaving 14 bases between the germline ends. The CDR3 coding sequence is TGTGCCAGCAGCGGGTTCCTCGGGGACGAGCAGTACTTC. It specifies CASSGFLGDEQYF.

The gene calls are TRBV30 and TRBJ2-3, with a possible D match to TRBD2 (5 bases). Trimming took off 4 bases at V and 3 bases at J, with 17 bases between the two ends. The CDR3 runs to 15 residues. The V gene's germline CDR1 is GTSNPN and CDR2 SVGIG (reference sequence). In nucleotides, the CDR3 is TGTGCCTGGATCGAGGACTGGCGGCGGACAGATACGCAGTATTTT. It yields the protein CAWIEDWRRTDTQYF.

This chain connects TRBV19 to TRBJ2-7, with unresolved D. The CDR3 extends over 15 amino acids. Per germline, CDR1 LNHDA and CDR2 SQIVND (reference sequence). The germline V and J ends were trimmed by 5 bases and 2 bases, with 16 bases remaining between them. In DNA, the CDR3 is TGTGCCAGTAGTTGGCAGCAACGAGAAACCTACGAGCAGTACTTC. Translating it yields CASSWQQRETYEQYF.

This chain links TRBV2 with TRBJ2-7; a possible D gene is TRBD2 (5 bases). V lost 8 bases to trimming and J lost 7 bases, with 18 bases between them. The CDR3 consists of 13 residues. CDR1 SNHLY and CDR2 FYNNEI come from the germline V gene. CDR3 residues: CASCKVEAEEQYF. CDR3 DNA: TGTGCCAGCTGTAAGGTGGAGGCGGAAGAGCAGTACTTC.

The chain uses TRBV5-1 and TRBJ1-2, with TRBD1 identical over 7 bases. With V trimmed by 4 bases and J by 2 bases, 2 bases remained unmatched. The CDR3 runs 13 residues. CDR1 and CDR2 (germline): SGHRS, YFSETQ. CDR3 nucleotide sequence: TGCGCCAGCAGCCTGGGACAGAACTATGGCTACACCTTC. The encoded protein is CASSLGQNYGYTF. The full variable domain, rest sourced from reference TRBV5-1 and TRBJ1-2, is KAGVTQTPRYLIKTRGQQVTLSCSPISGHRSVSWYQQTPGQGLQFLFEYFSETQRNKGNFPGRFSGRQFSNSRSEMNVSTLELGDSALYLCASSLGQNYGYTFGSGTRLTVV.

The gene calls are TRBV10-3 and TRBJ2-1, with D perhaps assigned TRBD1 or TRBD2 (5 bases each). V was trimmed by 4 bases and J by 5 bases, leaving 9 bases between them. CDR1 is ENHRY and CDR2 is SYGVKD in the germline V gene. This CDR3 has 13 amino acids. Here the CDR3 reads CAISGDEDNEQFF. CDR3 nucleotides: TGTGCCATCAGTGGGGACGAAGACAATGAGCAGTTCTTC.

A single count supports this clone. Other nucleotide sequences in the sample specify the same CDR3. The CDR3 sequence is CASSERQPQHF. The CDR3 DNA reads as TGTGCCAGCAGTGAACGGCAGCCCCAGCATTTT. The chain links TRBV6-1 to TRBJ1-5; D is undetermined. V shed 2 bases and J shed 7 bases, with 3 bases lying between them. The germline CDR1 and CDR2 sequences are MNHNS and SASEGT. The length of the CDR3 is 11 residues.